The present T cell receptor beta chain was sequenced within a study of early T cells in non-severe SARS-CoV-2 infection. Each CDR3 protein gets one entry after TCRdb re-called the 5' RACE reads with MiXCR. The data contain about 44,000 distinct CDR3 sequences, approximately 22% of them seen just once; the ten biggest clones take up 3.5% to 5%. Germline loops: CDR1 SGHAT, CDR2 FQNNGV. This CDR3 region has 14 residues. Trimming pared 0 bases from V and 17 bases from J, leaving 17 bases between. The V call is TRBV11-2, the J call TRBJ1-6; TRBD1 might be the D (5 bases). The clonotype originates from an adult who was a healthcare worker with PCR-confirmed SARS-CoV-2 infection or an uninfected control (not recorded which). This material consisted of whole blood, taken at baseline. CDR3 protein: CASSLEDGGTLVHF. In nucleotides, the CDR3 is TGTGCCAGCAGCTTAGAGGACGGGGGTACTCTGGTCCACTTT.